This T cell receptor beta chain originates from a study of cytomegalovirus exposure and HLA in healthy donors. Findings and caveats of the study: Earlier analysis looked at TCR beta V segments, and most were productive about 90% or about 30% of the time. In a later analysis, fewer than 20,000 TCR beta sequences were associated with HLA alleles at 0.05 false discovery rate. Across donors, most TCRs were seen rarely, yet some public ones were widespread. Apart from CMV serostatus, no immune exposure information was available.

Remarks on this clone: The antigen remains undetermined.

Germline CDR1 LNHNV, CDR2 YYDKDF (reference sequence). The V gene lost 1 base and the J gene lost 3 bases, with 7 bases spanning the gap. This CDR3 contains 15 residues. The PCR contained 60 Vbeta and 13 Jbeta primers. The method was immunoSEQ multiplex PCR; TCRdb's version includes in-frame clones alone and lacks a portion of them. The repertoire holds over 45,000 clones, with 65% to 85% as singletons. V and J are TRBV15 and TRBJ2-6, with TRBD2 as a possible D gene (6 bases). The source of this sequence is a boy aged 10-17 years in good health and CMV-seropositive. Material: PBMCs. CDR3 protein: CATSRGGDGANVLTF. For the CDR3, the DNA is TGTGCCACCAGCAGAGGGGGGGATGGGGCCAACGTCCTGACTTTC.